These T cell receptor beta chains were read from a single sample in a study of blood T cell repertoires in COVID-19. Method: immunoSEQ multiplex PCR; TCRdb's copy keeps in-frame clones and lacks some. The table includes 350,000 to 450,000 clones, 85% detected once. Material for sequencing was peripheral blood. The origin of the receptors is a woman younger than 35 with acute or convalescent COVID-19. CDR3s include the opening cysteine and the closing phenylalanine or tryptophan. The D gene is left open where the match is weak. The size entry is marked missing in some rows and otherwise reads once, few, many or a size class.

J	V	size	D	CDR3	DNA
TRBJ2-7	TRBV9	.	TRBD1	CASSADGQGFQYF	TGTGCCAGCAGCGCGGACGGACAGGGGTTTCAGTACTTC
TRBJ2-7	TRBV11-2	.	TRBD1	CASSFLDRGFRYF	TGTGCCAGCAGCTTCTTGGACAGGGGGTTTAGGTACTTC
TRBJ1-4	TRBV9	.	.	CASSVGSNEKLFF	TGTGCCAGCAGCGTAGGGAGTAATGAAAAACTGTTTTTT
TRBJ2-5	TRBV7-2	.	.	CASSLRESRQETQYF	TGTGCCAGCAGCTTAAGGGAGAGCCGGCAAGAGACCCAGTACTTC
TRBJ2-3	TRBV7-9	once	.	CASSSPQTDTQYF	TGTGCCAGCAGCTCCCCCCAAACAGATACGCAGTATTTT
TRBJ1-1	TRBV7-9	.	TRBD1	CASSLDRGSTEAFF	TGTGCCAGCAGCTTAGACAGGGGAAGCACTGAAGCTTTCTTT
TRBJ2-3	TRBV6-4	.	TRBD2	CATLSGSSTDTQYF	TGTGCCACACTTAGCGGGAGTAGCACAGATACGCAGTATTTT
TRBJ1-2	TRBV19	.	.	CASSQQTFNYGYTF	TGTGCCAGTTCACAGCAGACATTTAACTATGGCTACACCTTC
TRBJ1-2	TRBV12-5	.	TRBD1	CASGLGSTGTTHYGYTF	TGTGCTAGTGGTTTGGGATCGACAGGGACGACTCACTATGGCTACACCTTC
TRBJ1-4	TRBV29-1	.	TRBD1	CSVTGQSLNEKLFF	TGCAGCGTGACGGGACAGAGTCTTAATGAAAAACTGTTTTTT
TRBJ2-1	TRBV5-1	.	.	CASSPLATYNEQFF	TGCGCCAGCAGCCCCCTAGCGACCTACAATGAGCAGTTCTTC
TRBJ1-2	TRBV5-1	.	TRBD1	CASSGQGSRGDGYTF	TGCGCCAGCAGCGGACAGGGGTCGAGGGGGGATGGCTACACCTTC
TRBJ1-4	TRBV6-6	.	.	CASSYSGAGANEKLFF	TGTGCCAGCAGTTACTCCGGGGCAGGGGCTAATGAAAAGCTGTTTTTT
TRBJ1-1	TRBV15	few	.	CATSRDPTAEAFF	TGTGCCACCAGCAGAGATCCGACAGCTGAAGCTTTCTTT
TRBJ1-5	TRBV4-1	.	.	CASSQEGGRGYSNQPQHF	TGCGCCAGCAGCCAAGAAGGTGGCAGGGGATATAGCAATCAGCCCCAGCATTTT
TRBJ2-7	TRBV6-5	few	.	CASSYSPSSYEQYF	TGTGCCAGCAGTTACTCGCCCAGTTCCTACGAGCAGTACTTC
TRBJ2-7	TRBV6-5	.	TRBD1	CASVGGTGTYEQYF	TGTGCCAGCGTGGGGGGGACAGGGACCTACGAGCAGTACTTC
TRBJ2-7	TRBV6-6	.	TRBD2	CASSYETSGYYEQYF	TGTGCCAGCAGTTACGAGACTAGCGGATACTACGAGCAGTACTTC
TRBJ1-6	TRBV27	.	TRBD1	CASRDSSYNSPLHF	TGTGCCAGCCGGGACAGCTCCTATAATTCACCCCTCCACTTT
TRBJ1-1	TRBV11-2	.	.	CASSRQENTEAFF	TGTGCCAGCAGCAGACAAGAGAACACTGAAGCTTTCTTT
TRBJ2-5	TRBV5-1	.	TRBD2	CASSFFKTSGGQETQYF	TGCGCCAGCAGCTTTTTTAAGACTAGCGGGGGCCAAGAGACCCAGTACTTC
TRBJ2-7	TRBV28	.	.	CASSSIQTGLIYEQYF	TGTGCCAGCAGTTCCATTCAGACAGGCCTAATCTACGAGCAGTACTTC
TRBJ2-1	TRBV6-1	.	TRBD2	CASSVISGTSGRNEQFF	TGTGCCAGCAGTGTAATTTCCGGGACTAGCGGGAGAAATGAGCAGTTCTTC
TRBJ1-5	TRBV25-1	.	TRBD1	CASSDQDRVDQPQHF	TGTGCCAGCAGTGACCAAGACAGGGTGGATCAGCCCCAGCATTTT
TRBJ1-1	TRBV27	.	.	CASNTELGGAGATEAFF	TGTGCCAGCAACACCGAATTGGGGGGCGCGGGGGCCACTGAAGCTTTCTTT
TRBJ2-2	TRBV2	.	.	CASSGGRNTGELFF	TGTGCCAGCAGTGGTGGCAGAAACACCGGGGAGCTGTTTTTT
TRBJ1-1	TRBV2	.	TRBD1	CASHLYRGWNTEAFF	TGTGCCAGCCACCTTTACAGGGGTTGGAACACTGAAGCTTTCTTT
TRBJ2-3	TRBV9	.	TRBD2	CASTGSGSSTDTQYF	TGTGCCAGCACCGGTAGCGGGTCAAGCACAGATACGCAGTATTTT
TRBJ2-7	TRBV27	once	TRBD1	CASSDRDRGYEQYF	TGTGCCAGCAGTGACCGGGACAGGGGCTACGAGCAGTACTTC
TRBJ1-2	TRBV10-3	.	TRBD1	CAISESTAGGSYGYTF	TGTGCCATCAGTGAGTCCACGGCAGGGGGCAGCTATGGCTACACCTTC
TRBJ2-7	TRBV18	.	TRBD1	CASSAGTGSSYEQYF	TGTGCCAGCTCGGCCGGGACAGGGAGCTCCTACGAGCAGTACTTC
TRBJ1-1	TRBV6-6	few	.	CASSYGDYVNTEAFF	TGTGCCAGCAGTTACGGGGACTATGTGAACACTGAAGCTTTCTTT
TRBJ1-5	TRBV3-1/TRBV3-2	.	TRBD1	CASSQDIGGADQPQHF	TGTGCCAGCAGCCAAGATATAGGGGGCGCGGATCAGCCCCAGCATTTT
TRBJ2-2	TRBV10-2	.	TRBD2	CASGGRDSNTGELFF	TGCGCCAGCGGCGGGAGGGACTCGAACACCGGGGAGCTGTTTTTT
TRBJ2-3	TRBV9	.	.	CASSAMGGAEIADTQYF	TGTGCCAGCAGCGCCATGGGGGGGGCCGAAATAGCAGATACGCAGTATTTT
TRBJ2-5	TRBV2	once	TRBD2	CAKRLADKETQYF	TGTGCCAAACGACTAGCGGACAAAGAGACCCAGTACTTC
TRBJ1-5	TRBV24-1	few	TRBD1	CATSESGGPPQHF	TGTGCCACCAGTGAGTCAGGGGGCCCGCCCCAGCATTTT